The 6 T cell receptor beta chains presented below share a single source sample, sequenced in a study of blood T cell repertoires in COVID-19. The method was immunoSEQ multiplex PCR; TCRdb's version includes in-frame clones alone and lacks a portion of them. The sample has around 69,000 clones, approximately 80% seen once. Sequenced material: peripheral blood. These receptors were taken from a woman in her 70s with acute or convalescent COVID-19.

The chain employs TRBV19 and TRBJ2-1; 11 nucleotides line up with TRBD2. Germline-derived CDR1 and CDR2 are LNHDA and SQIVND (reference sequence). CDR3 length equals 16 residues. Trimming took 1 base from V and 10 from J; bases not matched to a gene: 9. CDR3: CASSIVGLAGGVEQFF. The CDR3, as DNA: TGTGCCAGTAGTATAGTTGGGCTAGCGGGGGGAGTGGAGCAGTTCTTC.

A few counts support this clone. The chain is built from TRBV9 and TRBJ2-5, with a weak D call TRBD1 (6 bases). V lost 0 bases and J lost 2, with 14 bases in between. This CDR3 spans 16 amino acids. Germline V gives CDR1 SGDLS, CDR2 YYNGEE. The DNA of the CDR3 is TGTGCCAGCAGCGTAGGGAGCTCCAGGGGTCAAGAGACCCAGTACTTC. This encodes CASSVGSSRGQETQYF.

Of note for this clone: The junction differs from germline at one of its ends, possibly a read error. The chain is built from TRBV19 and TRBJ1-1; the D gene is possibly TRBD1 (5 bases). The CDR3 has 14 residues. Germline V lookup: CDR1 LNHDA, CDR2 SQIVND (reference sequence). The CDR3 nucleotides read TGTGCCAGTAGTACGCCTCCAGGGAACCCTGAAGCTTTCTTT. Protein product: CASSTPPGNPEAFF.

The V call is TRBV11-2, the J call TRBJ2-7; TRBD1 agrees at 7 bases. The J segment lost 1 base and the V segment lost 2 bases, leaving 11 bases of the junction unmatched. The CDR3 contains 17 residues. CDR1 and CDR2 from the germline V gene are SGHAT and FQNNGV. CDR3 loop: CASSLLRGGRGSYEQYF. The CDR3 DNA sequence: TGTGCCAGCAGCTTACTCAGAGGCGGCAGGGGGTCCTACGAGCAGTACTTC.

V usage is TRBV18 and J usage is TRBJ2-3, with 12 bases identical to TRBD2. J lost 10 bases, V lost 3 bases, and 8 bases had no gene match. CDR3 size: 15 residues. Germline CDR1 and CDR2: KGHSH and LQKENI. The CDR3 DNA reads as TGTGCCAGCTCACCCCGACTAGCGGGAGCCTCGGCGCAGTATTTT. Translation: CASSPRLAGASAQYF. The whole variable domain, filled in from reference TRBV18 and TRBJ2-3, reads NAGVMQNPRHLVRRRGQEARLRCSPMKGHSHVYWYRQLPEEGLKFMVYLQKENIIDESGMPKERFSAEFPKEGPSILRIQQVVRGDSAAYFCASSPRLAGASAQYFGPGTRLTVL.

The chain joins TRBV5-8 to TRBJ2-4, with D perhaps matching TRBD1 (5 bases). Deletions cut 4 bases from V and 8 bases from J, with 22 bases between. CDR1 is SGHTS, CDR2 YDEGEE, per germline. The CDR3 spans 16 residues. CDR3 region: CASSLGAPRRSDIQYF. The CDR3 DNA is TGTGCCAGCAGCCTAGGGGCACCAAGGCGATCGGACATTCAGTACTTC.